The clone carrying this TCR beta chain was found many times. Its antigen is undetermined. There were TCR beta CDR3 regions amplified from RNA transcripts. With the HTBI primer set, the TCR CDR3 went through a first round of RT-PCR. One entry per CDR3 protein, called by TCRdb with MiXCR from the multiplex PCR reads. The data contain over 350,000 distinct CDR3 sequences, more than 12% of them singletons. This sample stems from a study of T cells in Graves' hyperthyroidism and ophthalmopathy. Whole-study findings and limits: Before onset, ophthalmopathy was predicted by the model a median about 6.2 months earlier.

The TCR comes from a man aged 45-65 years with Graves' ophthalmopathy. Specimen: blood.

The CDR3 region is CASSRRRGPTEAFF. Here the CDR3 DNA reads TGTGCCAGCAGTCGGCGCAGGGGGCCGACTGAAGCTTTCTTT. J is TRBJ1-1 and V is TRBV12-3 or TRBV12-4, with 8 bases aligning to TRBD1. The CDR3 is made up of 14 amino acids. The V gene end was trimmed by 5 bases and the J gene end by 5 bases; junction bases not matched to a gene: 7.